A selection of T cell receptor beta chains follows, all from one sample in a study of molecular identifiers for immune sequencing clone quantification. One entry per CDR3 protein, called by TCRdb with MiXCR from the PCR reads. The sample lists 400,000 to 600,000 distinct CDR3 sequences, less than 30% seen once, with approximately 0.8% in the top ten. The sequenced material came from naive CD8+ T cells from blood, with Jurkat cell RNA spiked in. These TCRs come from a human donor in good health. Some libraries in this study had Jurkat cell RNA spiked in. The CDR3 runs from the conserved cysteine through the conserved F or W. Each record gives: D gene, J gene, clone size, V gene, CDR3 DNA, CDR3 protein. The D gene is left open where the match is weak. Where a row states a size, it is once, few, many or the class of an expanded clone; other rows omit it.

- TRBJ1-1 few TRBV19 TGTGCCAGTAGTATCCGACCGGGTGTGGGGATAGCTTTCTTT CASSIRPGVGIAFF
- TRBJ2-3 - TRBV20-1 TGCAGTGCTGAAACAAGAAGCCGACCTCGAGATTTT CSAETRSRPRDF
- TRBJ2-5 - TRBV4-3 TGCGCCGGCAGCCCCCAGATGGGGGGTGGCGAAGAGACCCAGTACTTC CAGSPQMGGGEETQYF
- TRBJ1-2 - TRBV5-1 TGCGCCAGCAGCCAAGAATTAGGACTGGATGGCTACACCTTC CASSQELGLDGYTF
- TRBJ2-3 few TRBV7-2 TGTGCCAGCAGCTTAGGGCTGGGTATGGATACGCAGTATTTT CASSLGLGMDTQYF
- TRBJ1-3 - TRBV12-3/TRBV12-4 TGTGCCAGCAGTTTAGGCCCGGGACTCGGAAACACCATATATTTT CASSLGPGLGNTIYF
- TRBJ2-7 many TRBV4-2 TGTGCCAGCAGCCCCCGGATAGGGAGCCCGTACGAGCAGTACTTC CASSPRIGSPYEQYF
- TRBJ1-1 few TRBV30 TGTGCCTGGACAGGTCTCATGAACACTGAAGCTTTCTTT CAWTGLMNTEAFF
TRBD2 TRBJ2-2 - TRBV7-6 TGTGCCAGCAGCCCGGCTAGCGGGAACACCGGGGAGCTGTTTTTT CASSPASGNTGELFF
TRBD2 TRBJ2-1 - TRBV11-2 TGTGCCAGCAGCCTCCGGACTAGCGGAACCTACAATGAGCAGTTCTTC CASSLRTSGTYNEQFF
- TRBJ2-7 many TRBV14 TGTGCCAGCAGCCAAGTCGAAGGTCTTGGAGACGAGCAGTACTTC CASSQVEGLGDEQYF
- TRBJ2-5 - TRBV20-1 TGCAGTGCCGTAGAGCGACCGAGAAATCAAGAGTCCCAGTACTTC CSAVERPRNQESQYF
- TRBJ2-7 many TRBV11-2 TGTGCCAGCAGCTTCCCCGGGCCGGGCTACGAGCAGTACTTC CASSFPGPGYEQYF
TRBD2 TRBJ2-7 - TRBV5-4 TGTGCCAGCAGCAAGGGACTAGCGTTCGACGAGCAGTACTTC CASSKGLAFDEQYF
TRBD2 TRBJ2-3 many TRBV12-5 TGTGCTAGTGGTTTGGTAGATGGGACTATAGATACGCAGTATTTT CASGLVDGTIDTQYF
TRBD2 TRBJ2-2 few TRBV10-2 TGCGCCAGCACCCCCCTAGCGGGCAACACCGGGGAGCTGTTTTTT CASTPLAGNTGELFF
- TRBJ1-2 - TRBV27 TGTGCCAGCAGTTTATCGATTCTGGGACACCCTAACTATGGCTACACCTTC CASSLSILGHPNYGYTF
- TRBJ2-7 - TRBV7-9 TGTGCCAGCAGCTCCTCCTTCTTATACGAGCAGTACTTC CASSSSFLYEQYF
TRBD2 TRBJ2-7 - TRBV20-1 TGCAGTGCTAGAGATTTGAGGGAGGGGACCTACGAGCAGTACTTC CSARDLREGTYEQYF
- TRBJ1-1 many TRBV5-4 TGTGCCAGCAGCTTGGTAGGGGACCCTGAAGCTTTCTTT CASSLVGDPEAFF
TRBD2 TRBJ2-3 few TRBV10-3 TGTGCCATCAGTGAGTCAAGAAGCGGGGAAAGCACAGATACGCAGTATTTT CAISESRSGESTDTQYF
- TRBJ1-5 - TRBV4-1 TGCGCCAGCGGCCGGTTACAGGGTAACAATCAGCCCCAGCATTTT CASGRLQGNNQPQHF
- TRBJ2-5 many TRBV3-1 TGTGCCAGCAGCCCGCCGTTGGCCGAGACCCAGTACTTC CASSPPLAETQYF
- TRBJ2-5 - TRBV11-2 TGTGCCAGCAGCTTACCCACCGGGGACTGGCAAGAGACCCAGTACTTC CASSLPTGDWQETQYF